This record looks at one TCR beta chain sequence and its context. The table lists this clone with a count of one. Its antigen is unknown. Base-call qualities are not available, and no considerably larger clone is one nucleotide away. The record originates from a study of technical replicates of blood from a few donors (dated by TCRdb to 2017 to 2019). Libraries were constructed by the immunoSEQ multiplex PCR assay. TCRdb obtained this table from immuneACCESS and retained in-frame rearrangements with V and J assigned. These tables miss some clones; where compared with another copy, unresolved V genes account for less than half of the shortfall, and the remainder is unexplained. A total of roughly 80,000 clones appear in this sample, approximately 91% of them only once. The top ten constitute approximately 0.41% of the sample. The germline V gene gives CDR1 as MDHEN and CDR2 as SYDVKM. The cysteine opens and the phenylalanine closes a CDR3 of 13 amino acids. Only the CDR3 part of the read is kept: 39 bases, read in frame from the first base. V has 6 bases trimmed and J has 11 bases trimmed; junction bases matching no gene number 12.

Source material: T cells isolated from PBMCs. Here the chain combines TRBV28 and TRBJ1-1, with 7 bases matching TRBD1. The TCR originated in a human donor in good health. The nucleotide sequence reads TGTGCCAGCAGCCTACAGGGGATAAAGGGCGCTTTCTTT. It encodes CASSLQGIKGAFF.